This T cell receptor beta chain was identified in a study of OX40 agonist ivuxolimab in advanced cancers. Study at large: Among those enrolled, mean age was roughly 62 years (range about 20 to 79) and approximately 80% were male.

J lost 7 bases, V lost 5 bases, and 8 bases had no gene match. This CDR3 has 15 amino acids. Germline-derived CDR1 and CDR2 are MNHEY and SVGAGI. The repertoire was sequenced with immunoSEQ multiplex PCR; TCRdb's copy has only in-frame clones and lacks some. The data contain fewer than 50,000 clones, 82% of them singletons. The receptor's source is an adult with an advanced solid tumor such as melanoma, head and neck, liver or kidney cancer. The sample in question was CD4+ or CD8+ T cells sorted from blood, obtained in a trial of the OX40 agonist ivuxolimab. This chain uses TRBV6-5 with TRBJ1-2; TRBD1 matches at 12 bases. CDR3 sequence: CASSNPGQGAGGYTF. The CDR3 coding sequence is TGTGCCAGCAGTAACCCGGGACAGGGGGCGGGTGGCTACACCTTC.